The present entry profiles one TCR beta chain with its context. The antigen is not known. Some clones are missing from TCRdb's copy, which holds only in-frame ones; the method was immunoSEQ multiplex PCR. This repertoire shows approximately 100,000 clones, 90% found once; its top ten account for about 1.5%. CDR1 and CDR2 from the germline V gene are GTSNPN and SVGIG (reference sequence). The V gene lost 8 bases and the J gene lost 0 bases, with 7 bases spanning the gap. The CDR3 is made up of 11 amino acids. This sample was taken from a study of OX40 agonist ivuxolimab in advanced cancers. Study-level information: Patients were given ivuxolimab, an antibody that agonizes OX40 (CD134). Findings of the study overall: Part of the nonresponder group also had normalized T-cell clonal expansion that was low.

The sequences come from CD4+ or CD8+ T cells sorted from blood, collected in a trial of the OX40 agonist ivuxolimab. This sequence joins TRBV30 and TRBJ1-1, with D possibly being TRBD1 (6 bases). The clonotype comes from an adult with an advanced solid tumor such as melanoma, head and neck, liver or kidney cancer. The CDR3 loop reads CARTVNTEAFF. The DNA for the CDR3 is TGTGCCCGGACAGTGAACACTGAAGCTTTCTTT.